The sequence of this T cell receptor beta chain was determined in a study of blood T cell repertoires in COVID-19 (TCRdb year 2020). At the level of the whole study: The collaborator samples originated in the United States, Italy and Spain and spanned the acute and convalescent phases of COVID-19. The prospective study material was composed of cDNA or gDNA derived from T cells, B-cell-depleted T cells, or PBMCs. Deeply sampled blood TCRbeta repertoires from subjects exposed to, actively infected with, or recovered from COVID-19 were included in the dataset. A freely available public database, intended as a resource for researchers studying the immune response to SARS-CoV-2, is where the repertoires were released. Samples came from the ongoing ImmuneRACE study (first 160 participants) plus 1,254 subjects from 6 global collaborators. Nearly every sample came with metadata listing a de-identified subject ID, COVID-19 status, age in years and sex. Where available, HLA class I and class II types were taken from metadata supplied by the sample provider and were not determined by assay-based typing. On the study overall, not on this receptor specifically: The quantity of clinical and demographic metadata differed by source and by participant and was supplied without curation.

In regard to this clone: Which antigen it targets is not known. Qualities for individual bases were not recorded, and no much larger clone is one base off.

Whole blood was collected in K2EDTA tubes by collaborating institutions according to the institutions' own protocols. For TCRbeta analysis, collaborators shipped samples as frozen whole blood, isolated PBMCs, or DNA extracted from either of those sample types. The immunoSEQ Assay, a bias-controlled multiplex PCR, was used to amplify TCRbeta CDR3 regions from genomic DNA. In the original analysis: Within the assay, amplification of reference gene primers was used to estimate how many nucleated cells each sample contained. Sequence reads were collapsed and filtered to measure the absolute abundance of every unique TCRbeta CDR3 rearrangement. Productive Simpson clonality was computed per sample as the square root of Simpson's diversity index over productive rearrangements. The immuneACCESS repertoire file appears here via TCRdb, limited to in-frame rearrangements. These files lack a portion of the clones; in checked studies, under half of the deficit traces to unresolved V genes, and the cause of the others is not known. V, J and clone size are taken as reported in that table, and D and trimming were inferred from the DNA itself. The sample records about 87,000 clones, over 75% of which are singletons. The top ten hold around 10% of the sample.

Sequenced material: peripheral blood. The clonotype was recovered from an older man with acute or convalescent COVID-19.

The nucleotide sequence reads as follows: TGTGCCATCAGTGAGTCGAGAGGGATCGATACGCAGTATTTT. Its protein is CAISESRGIDTQYF. In this chain, TRBV10-3 is recombined with TRBJ2-3; TRBD2 is perhaps the D gene, given 5 matching bases. The germline V gene yields ENHRY for CDR1 and SYGVKD for CDR2. Reading from cysteine to phenylalanine, the CDR3 counts 14 amino acids. The DNA shown is the 42-base CDR3, in frame from base 1. V and J lose 0 bases and 6 bases, and a span of 10 bases separates them.